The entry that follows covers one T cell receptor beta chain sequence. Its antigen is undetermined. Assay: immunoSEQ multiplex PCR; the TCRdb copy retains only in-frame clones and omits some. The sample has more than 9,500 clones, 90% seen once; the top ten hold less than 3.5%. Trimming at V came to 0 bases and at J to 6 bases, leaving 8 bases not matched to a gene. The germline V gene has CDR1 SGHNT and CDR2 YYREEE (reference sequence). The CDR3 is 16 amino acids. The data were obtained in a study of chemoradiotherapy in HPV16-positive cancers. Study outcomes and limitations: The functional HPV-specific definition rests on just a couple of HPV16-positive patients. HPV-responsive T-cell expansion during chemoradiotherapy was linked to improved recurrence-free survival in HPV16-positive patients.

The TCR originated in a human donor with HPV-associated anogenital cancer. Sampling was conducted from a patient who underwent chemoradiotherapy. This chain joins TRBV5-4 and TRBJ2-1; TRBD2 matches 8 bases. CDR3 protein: CASSLAGLEAVNEQFF. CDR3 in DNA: TGTGCCAGCAGCTTGGCGGGACTAGAGGCAGTCAATGAGCAGTTCTTC.